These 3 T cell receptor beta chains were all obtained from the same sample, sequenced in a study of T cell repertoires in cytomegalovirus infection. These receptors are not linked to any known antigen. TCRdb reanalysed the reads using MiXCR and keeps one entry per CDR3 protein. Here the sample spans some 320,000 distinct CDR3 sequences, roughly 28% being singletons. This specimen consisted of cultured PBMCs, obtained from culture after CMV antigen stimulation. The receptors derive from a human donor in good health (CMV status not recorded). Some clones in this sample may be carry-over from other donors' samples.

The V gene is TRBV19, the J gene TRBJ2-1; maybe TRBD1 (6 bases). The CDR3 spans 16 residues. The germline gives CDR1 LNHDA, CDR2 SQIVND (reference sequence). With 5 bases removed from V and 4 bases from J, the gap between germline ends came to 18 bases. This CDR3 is CASSALNTGQYNEQFF. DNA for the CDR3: TGTGCCAGTAGTGCGCTCAATACGGGACAATACAATGAGCAGTTCTTC.

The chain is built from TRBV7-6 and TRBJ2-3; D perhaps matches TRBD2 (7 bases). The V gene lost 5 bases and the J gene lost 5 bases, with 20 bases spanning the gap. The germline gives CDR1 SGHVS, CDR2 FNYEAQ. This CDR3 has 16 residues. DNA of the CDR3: TGTGCCAGCAGCGGGGGGGGCCATCAGTCAGGAGATACGCAGTATTTT. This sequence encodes CASSGGGHQSGDTQYF.

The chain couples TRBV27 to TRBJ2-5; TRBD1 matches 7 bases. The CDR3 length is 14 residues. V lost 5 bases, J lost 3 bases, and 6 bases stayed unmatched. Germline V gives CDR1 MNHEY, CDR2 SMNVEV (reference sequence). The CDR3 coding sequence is TGTGCCAGCAGTCGAGGGACAGTCGAAGAGACCCAGTACTTC. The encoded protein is CASSRGTVEETQYF.